The 30 T cell receptor beta chains listed next were all sequenced from one sample in a study of T cells in Graves' hyperthyroidism and ophthalmopathy. Amplification targeted TCR beta CDR3 regions from RNA transcripts. A first-round RT-PCR of the TCR CDR3 used the HTBI primer set. Each CDR3 protein is one row after TCRdb ran MiXCR on the multiplex PCR reads. The data hold 300,000 to 500,000 distinct CDR3 sequences, with 14% to 15% observed a single time. The material sequenced was blood. These receptor sequences come from a woman in her twenties or thirties with Graves' hyperthyroidism.

This chain links TRBV14 with TRBJ1-2; D not resolved. V lost 4 bases and J 6 bases, leaving 12 bases between the germline ends. Germline CDR1 is SGHDN and CDR2 is FVKESK. The CDR3 runs to 13 residues. CDR3 loop: CASSPRVGHGYTF. The CDR3 coding sequence is TGTGCCAGCAGCCCCCGGGTTGGCCATGGCTACACCTTC.

This clonotype was seen at least ten times. This chain uses TRBV5-1 with TRBJ2-7; D is possibly TRBD1 or TRBD2 (5 bases each). The CDR3 contains 15 residues. The germline V and J ends were trimmed by 3 bases and 0 bases, with 13 bases remaining between them. Germline V gives CDR1 SGHRS, CDR2 YFSETQ. CDR3 in DNA: TGCGCCAGCAGCTCGGGGCCGGGGAGCTCCTACGAGCAGTACTTC. Translation: CASSSGPGSSYEQYF.

This clonotype turned up a few times. The chain is built from TRBV4-1 and TRBJ2-7; D unclear. The V and J ends lost 4 bases and 0 bases respectively, with 13 bases between them. Germline loops: CDR1 MGHRA, CDR2 YSYEKL. This CDR3 is built from 15 residues. In nucleotides, the CDR3 is TGCGCCAGCAGCCCAAACATGGTGAGCTCCTACGAGCAGTACTTC. This sequence encodes CASSPNMVSSYEQYF.

In this sample, this clonotype turned up a few times. The chain couples TRBV6-1 to TRBJ1-1; 8 bases agree with TRBD1. Germline CDR1 and CDR2: MNHNS and SASEGT. CDR3 length: 13 residues. The trim removed 6 bases at V and 7 bases at J, leaving 7 bases unmatched. The CDR3 here is CASRETGEHEAFF. CDR3 bases: TGTGCCAGCAGAGAGACAGGGGAACATGAAGCTTTCTTT.

The sample holds one count of this clonotype. The chain uses TRBV19 and TRBJ2-2; 10 bases are shared with TRBD2. CDR3 length: 16 amino acids. CDR1 LNHDA and CDR2 SQIVND come from the germline V gene (reference sequence). The ends lost 6 bases at V and 7 bases at J; junction bases unmatched: 11. The CDR3 sequence: CASRPSSGSLVGELFF. The CDR3 region has the DNA TGTGCCAGTAGACCCTCTAGCGGGAGTTTAGTCGGGGAGCTGTTTTTT.

This clonotype was observed a few times. The J gene is TRBJ2-2, the V gene TRBV25-1; a possible D gene is TRBD1 (5 bases). The germline CDR1 and CDR2 sequences are MGHDK and SYGVNS. Trimming pared 4 bases from V and 6 bases from J, leaving 12 bases between. This CDR3 has 14 amino acids. In DNA, the CDR3 is TGTGCCAGCAGTGGGCAGGGTGAGGCCGGGGAGCTGTTTTTT. Translation: CASSGQGEAGELFF. Complete variable domain (other parts from reference TRBV25-1 and TRBJ2-2): EADIYQTPRYLVIGTGKKITLECSQTMGHDKMYWYQQDPGMELHLIHYSYGVNSTEKGDLSSESTVSRIRTEHFPLTLESARPSHTSQYLCASSGQGEAGELFFGEGSRLTVL.

This clonotype has a handful of counts. The chain is built from TRBV20-1 and TRBJ2-5; 11 positions agree with TRBD1. The CDR3 sequence is 15 residues long. Germline lookup yields CDR1 DFQATT and CDR2 SNEGSKA (reference sequence). Trimming cost V 0 bases and J 5 bases; bases outside gene matches: 5. CDR3 nucleotides: TGCAGTGCTAGAGATGGGACAGGGGGTGGGGAGACCCAGTACTTC. The encoded protein is CSARDGTGGGETQYF.

In its sample, this clonotype was seen many times. The V and J genes are TRBV7-8 and TRBJ1-1; TRBD1 aligns across 10 bases. There are 16 residues in the CDR3. Looked up from germline, CDR1 is SGHVS and CDR2 is FQNEAQ. Germline trimming cut 0 bases from V and 2 bases from J; bases unmatched to any gene: 3. CDR3 sequence reads: CASSLAGTGVNTEAFF. The CDR3 DNA reads TGTGCCAGCAGCTTAGCGGGGACAGGGGTTAACACTGAAGCTTTCTTT.

This clonotype was counted between two and nine times. This chain connects TRBV30 to TRBJ2-3; 13 bases match TRBD2. V shed 8 bases, J shed 5 bases, and the junction held 4 bases outside the gene matches. CDR3 length equals 13 residues. Germline V CDR1 and CDR2: GTSNPN, SVGIG (reference sequence). The CDR3 DNA is TGTGCCGGGGGACTAGCGGGACGAGATACGCAGTATTTT. Protein product: CAGGLAGRDTQYF.

The chain links TRBV20-1 to TRBJ2-4; 9 bases match TRBD2. The CDR3 has 15 amino acids. The V gene's germline CDR1 is DFQATT and CDR2 SNEGSKA (reference sequence). The junction had 7 bases not matched to a gene; V was cut back by 3 bases and J by 4 bases. In DNA form, the CDR3 reads TGCAGTGCTAGTGGGCTAGCGGGAAGAAAAAACATTCAGTACTTC. Protein sequence: CSASGLAGRKNIQYF.

This clonotype was seen at least ten times. The chain has TRBV28 and TRBJ2-5; D might be TRBD1 or TRBD2, each matching 5 bases. The CDR3 has 13 residues. Deletions cut 6 bases from V and 1 base from J, with 9 bases between. Germline CDR1 is MDHEN and CDR2 is SYDVKM. The CDR3 here is CASRLGTQETQYF. CDR3 sequence (DNA): TGTGCCAGCAGACTAGGGACCCAAGAGACCCAGTACTTC. The entire variable domain, with the rest obtained from reference TRBV28 and TRBJ2-5, is as follows: DVKVTQSSRYLVKRTGEKVFLECVQDMDHENMFWYRQDPGLGLRLIYFSYDVKMKEKGDIPEGYSVSREKKERFSLILESASTNQTSMYLCASRLGTQETQYFGPGTRLLVL.

The chain carries TRBV4-1 and TRBJ2-1, with TRBD2 matching 15 bases. Germline CDR1 is MGHRA and CDR2 is YSYEKL. J was trimmed by 12 bases and V by 5 bases; bases with no gene match: 5. CDR3 length: 14 residues. The CDR3 DNA reads TGCGCCAGCAGCGACGGGACTAGCGGGGGGTGGCAGTTCTTC. Its protein is CASSDGTSGGWQFF.

With respect to this clonotype: This clone may be a read error of a much larger clone one base away. The chain carries TRBV10-3 and TRBJ2-7; 7 bases agree with TRBD1. Germline assignment: CDR1 ENHRY and CDR2 SYGVKD. CDR3 length: 16 amino acids. V lost 2 bases, J lost 0 bases, and 7 bases stayed unmatched. The CDR3 DNA reads TGTGCCATCAGTGAGGGGGCAGGGGGTCTCTCCTACGAGCAGTACTTC. Translated, it gives CAISEGAGGLSYEQYF.

This clonotype occurred many times. The rearrangement joins TRBV5-8 to TRBJ2-7, with TRBD1 as a possible D gene (6 bases). The V end lost 2 bases, the J end lost 2 bases, and 8 bases lay between the germline ends. In germline, CDR1 is SGHTS, CDR2 YDEGEE. The CDR3 sequence is 13 residues long. This CDR3 is CASSFRGAYEQYF. DNA of the CDR3: TGTGCCAGCAGCTTCAGGGGCGCCTACGAGCAGTACTTC. The full variable domain, completed using reference TRBV5-8 and TRBJ2-7, is EAGVTQSPTHLIKTRGQQATLRCSPISGHTSVYWYQQALGLGLQFLLWYDEGEERNRGNFPPRFSGRQFPNYSSELNVNALELEDSALYLCASSFRGAYEQYFGPGTRLTVT.

This clonotype was detected ten times or more. This chain's CDR3 is CASSFGRNEAFF. Written as DNA, the CDR3 is TGTGCCAGCAGCTTCGGGCGGAATGAAGCTTTCTTT. The rearrangement links TRBV5-5 to TRBJ1-1; D gene ambiguous. Trimming removed 2 bases at V and 7 bases at J, with 9 bases between. The CDR3 covers 12 residues. The germline CDR1 and CDR2 sequences are SGHKS and YYEKEE (reference sequence).

The rearrangement joins TRBV28 to TRBJ1-1, with D perhaps TRBD1 (5 bases). Germline lookup yields CDR1 MDHEN and CDR2 SYDVKM. The V gene lost 3 bases and the J gene lost 4 bases, with 9 bases spanning the gap. The CDR3 runs 13 residues. In DNA, the CDR3 is TGTGCCAGCAGTTTTTCGGGGGGCACTGAAGCTTTCTTT. Translating it yields CASSFSGGTEAFF.

Remarks on this clonotype: A read error may explain this, as a much larger clone is one base away. The chain recombines TRBV18 with TRBJ1-1, with a weak D call TRBD1 (5 bases). CDR1 and CDR2 from the germline V gene are KGHSH and LQKENI. The CDR3 has 16 residues. CDR3 nucleotides: TGTGCCGGCTCACTGGGAAGCGGGACGGTGAACACTGAAGCTTTCTTT. Amino acids: CAGSLGSGTVNTEAFF. The whole variable domain, filled in from reference TRBV18 and TRBJ1-1, reads NAGVMQNPRHLVRRRGQEARLRCSPMKGHSHVYWYRQLPEEGLKFMVYLQKENIIDESGMPKERFSAEFPKEGPSILRIQQVVRGDSAAYFCAGSLGSGTVNTEAFFGQGTRLTVV.

The J gene is TRBJ2-7, the V gene TRBV10-1; TRBD2 agrees at 14 bases. The germline V gene encodes CDR1 WNHNN and CDR2 SYGVQD (reference sequence). V lost 4 bases, J lost 5 bases, and 4 bases stayed unmatched. The CDR3 is 15 amino acids. The CDR3 coding sequence is TGCGCCAGCAGTGTGACTAGCGGGAGGGTCGACGAGCAGTACTTC. Translating gives CASSVTSGRVDEQYF.

This clonotype appeared many times. V and J are TRBV7-2 and TRBJ2-7; TRBD2 aligns across 7 bases. V was clipped by 5 bases and J by 5 bases; unmatched bases: 9. This CDR3 is built from 14 residues. The germline gives CDR1 SGHTA, CDR2 FQGNSA. The CDR3: CASSKAGRGNEQYF. The CDR3, as DNA: TGTGCCAGCAGCAAAGCGGGAAGGGGCAACGAGCAGTACTTC.

Comment on this clonotype: This may be a read error: a much more frequent sequence differs by one nucleotide. The chain employs TRBV2 and TRBJ2-5; 10 bases are a match to TRBD2. The germline V gene has CDR1 SNHLY and CDR2 FYNNEI. V gave up 4 bases and J gave up 7 bases; unmatched junction bases: 15. This CDR3 spans 17 amino acids. CDR3 in DNA: TGTGCCAGCAGTGTGTTAGCGGGAGGACAAAAACGAGCGACCCAGTACTTC. Encoded protein: CASSVLAGGQKRATQYF.

The chain joins TRBV20-1 to TRBJ2-1; possible D gene TRBD2, 6 bases. V lost 3 bases to trimming and J lost 1 base, with 10 bases between them. Germline assignment: CDR1 DFQATT and CDR2 SNEGSKA (reference sequence). This CDR3 spans 14 amino acids. DNA for the CDR3: TGCAGTGCTAGTGAGGGGAGGTCCTACAATGAGCAGTTCTTC. Residues: CSASEGRSYNEQFF.

This clonotype was recorded at least ten times. This rearrangement joins TRBV20-1 to TRBJ2-1; TRBD2 matches at 14 bases. Germline CDR1 reads DFQATT; CDR2 reads SNEGSKA (reference sequence). The V and J ends lost 6 bases and 7 bases, in that order; junction bases with no gene match: 5. The CDR3 totals 14 residues. The CDR3 DNA sequence: TGCAGTGCCGAGACTAGCGGGAGGGCGAATGAGCAGTTCTTC. It is translated as CSAETSGRANEQFF.

This chain uses TRBV24-1 with TRBJ2-2; no definite D call. The germline V gene encodes CDR1 KGHDR and CDR2 SFDVKD. V gave up 8 bases and J gave up 3 bases, with 18 bases separating them. The length of the CDR3 is 16 residues. The CDR3 sequence is CATTIPPRLHTGELFF. Written as DNA, the CDR3 is TGTGCCACCACCATACCCCCACGGCTTCACACCGGGGAGCTGTTTTTT.

Only a few counts were recorded for this clonotype. The chain combines TRBV6-1 with TRBJ2-1, with a weak D call TRBD1 (5 bases). V was trimmed by 1 base and J by 10 bases, leaving 14 bases between them. The CDR3 length is 14 residues. Germline values: CDR1 MNHNS, CDR2 SASEGT. DNA of the CDR3: TGTGCCAGCAGTGAAGGGGGCCTAGGGGTCGAGCAGTTCTTC. Its translation is CASSEGGLGVEQFF.

Worth noting for this clonotype: This may be a read error, as it is one base from a much larger clone. The V gene is TRBV6-5, the J gene TRBJ2-3, with D tentatively TRBD2 (6 bases). Germline V gene lookup returns CDR1 MNHEY and CDR2 SVGAGI. The length of the CDR3 is 16 residues. The CDR3 protein is CAGSYNRVGGPDTQYF. As DNA, the CDR3 is TGTGCCGGCAGTTACAACCGGGTCGGAGGGCCAGATACGCAGTATTTT.

The sample holds a few counts of this clonotype. The CDR3, as DNA: TGTGCCAGCAGGGAGGCCAGGGCGGATGAAAAACTGTTTTTT. Residues: CASREARADEKLFF. The chain joins TRBV28 to TRBJ1-4, with D possibly being TRBD1 (5 bases). Germline CDR1 MDHEN, CDR2 SYDVKM. Trimming shortened V by 6 bases and J by 6 bases, and 14 bases separated the two germline ends. The CDR3 is 14 amino acids.

This clonotype was detected only a few times. The CDR3 region is CSVEWLADLQETQYF. CDR3 DNA: TGCAGCGTTGAGTGGCTAGCGGATTTACAAGAGACCCAGTACTTC. This sequence joins TRBV29-1 and TRBJ2-5, with 7 bases fitting TRBD2. Germline loops: CDR1 SQVTM, CDR2 ANQGSEA. This CDR3 is built from 15 residues. V lost 3 bases and J lost 2; bases outside the gene matches: 9. Full variable domain (rest looked up from reference TRBV29-1 and TRBJ2-5): SAVISQKPSRDICQRGTSLTIQCQVDSQVTMMFWYRQQPGQSLTLIATANQGSEATYESGFVIDKFPISRPNLTFSTLTVSNMSPEDSSIYLCSVEWLADLQETQYFGPGTRLLVL.

The rearrangement links TRBV19 to TRBJ2-7; perhaps D is TRBD1 or TRBD2 (6 bases each). This CDR3 is built from 18 residues. Per the germline V gene, CDR1 is LNHDA and CDR2 is SQIVND (reference sequence). V was pared by 1 base and J by 3 bases, with 22 bases between. The CDR3 sequence is CASSIVHSGQLEGYEQYF. As DNA, the CDR3 is TGTGCCAGTAGTATAGTTCACTCAGGACAGTTGGAGGGCTACGAGCAGTACTTC.

This clonotype occurred many times. The genes are TRBV12-3 or TRBV12-4 and TRBJ2-7; 7 bases are a match to TRBD2. This CDR3 comprises 15 residues. V gave up 5 bases and J gave up 5 bases; unmatched junction bases: 12. The CDR3: CASSPRTSRSNEQYF. CDR3 nucleotide sequence: TGTGCCAGCAGTCCAAGGACTAGTCGAAGTAACGAGCAGTACTTC.

This clonotype turned up a few times. CDR3 in DNA: TGTGCCAGCAGTACGACAGGACGGTACGAGCAGTACTTC. The encoded protein is CASSTTGRYEQYF. The V call is TRBV27, the J call TRBJ2-7; the D gene is possibly TRBD1 (6 bases). Germline CDR1 reads MNHEY; CDR2 reads SMNVEV (reference sequence). The ends were cut back, 5 bases at V and 4 bases at J, with 12 bases in the middle. This CDR3 region has 13 residues.